This TCR beta chain was captured in a study of T cell repertoires in cytomegalovirus infection. This clonotype was observed at least ten times. The antigen is undetermined. TCRdb reprocessed the reads via MiXCR and lists one record per CDR3 protein. The data contain 230,000 or so distinct CDR3 sequences, roughly 34% of them singletons. The germline V gene encodes CDR1 SGHKS and CDR2 YYEKEE (reference sequence). The CDR3 totals 12 residues. Trimming removed 4 bases at V and 3 bases at J, with 8 bases between. The source material was CD8+ T cells from cultured PBMCs, sampled from culture after CMV antigen stimulation. The receptor was isolated from a human donor in good health (CMV status not recorded). Some clones in this sample may be carry-over from other donors' samples. The chain has TRBV5-5 and TRBJ2-7, with a possible D match to TRBD1 (6 bases). CDR3 DNA: TGTGCCAGCAGCCAGGACAGCTACGAGCAGTACTTC. Translating gives CASSQDSYEQYF.